The sequence of this T cell receptor beta chain was determined in a study of T cell changes during pregnancy in multiple sclerosis (dated by TCRdb to between 2018 and 2021). The study in broad terms: The study examined how the T cell repertoire changed over the course of pregnancy in women with multiple sclerosis.

The library was generated by the immunoSEQ multiplex PCR assay. TCRdb stores this immuneACCESS table with in-frame sequences only. Part of the clones is absent; in the studies checked, under half of the shortfall reflects unresolved V genes, and no reason is known for the rest. The sample table contains tens of thousands of clones; only one count was recorded for 88% of them. Of the sample, 0.38% is held by the ten largest clones. The germline V gene (reference sequence) gives CDR1 as LNHNV and CDR2 as YYDKDF. The germline ends are 19 bases apart after V is trimmed by 4 bases and J by 0 bases. Inclusive of the bounding cysteine and phenylalanine, the CDR3 is 18 residues long. The DNA shown is the 54-base CDR3, in frame from base 1. Comments on this clone: The target of this receptor is not known. One base away there is no much larger clone; base qualities are not given.

The sample here was CD4+ T cells from peripheral blood mononuclear cells, taken in the third trimester of pregnancy. The sequence was collected from a female donor with multiple sclerosis, enrolled in a pregnancy study. The V and J genes are TRBV15 and TRBJ1-5; no D gene can be assigned with confidence. This receptor carries the CDR3 CATSNTFSRRYSNQPQHF. The nucleotide sequence reads TGTGCCACCAGCAACACCTTCTCCCGGAGATATAGCAATCAGCCCCAGCATTTT.